The clone carrying this T cell receptor beta chain has more than one count but fewer than ten. Its target is unknown. This entry comes from a study of cytomegalovirus exposure and HLA in healthy donors. Study-level results: When a later analysis compared HLA-associated TCR beta chains with equally common others, the HLA-associated chains turned out to be more clonally expanded and to have lower generation probabilities. In vitro, a few CMV-associated chains proved specific for CMV antigens.

This CDR3 spans 14 amino acids. Trimming at V came to 6 bases and at J to 0 bases, leaving 5 bases not matched to a gene. Germline V gene data show CDR1 as MNHEY and CDR2 as SMNVEV (reference sequence). Amplification used 60 Vbeta primers and 13 Jbeta primers. Libraries were prepared by immunoSEQ multiplex PCR; TCRdb keeps only in-frame clonotypes and omits some of them. The sample has about 97,000 clones; about four fifths are singletons. Specimen: PBMCs. This chain links TRBV27 with TRBJ2-7; 7 bases match TRBD1. This clonotype originated in a woman aged 40 to 50 in good health and CMV-seronegative. CDR3 DNA: TGTGCCAGCAGCTCACGGGACAGCTCCTACGAGCAGTACTTC. Translating gives CASSSRDSSYEQYF.